The 22 T cell receptor beta chains given below trace back to one sample, sequenced in a study of blood T cell repertoires in COVID-19. The assay was immunoSEQ multiplex PCR, and TCRdb's table has in-frame clones only and misses some. The repertoire holds 340,000 or so clones, with around 86% as singletons. The source material was peripheral blood. Source of these receptors: a man in his forties or fifties with active or convalescent COVID-19.

V usage is TRBV30 and J usage is TRBJ2-5; no firm D call. Germline V gene sequence: CDR1 GTSNPN, CDR2 SVGIG (reference sequence). This CDR3 comprises 13 residues. Trimming stripped 1 base from V and 4 bases from J, with 10 bases between. CDR3 DNA: TGTGCCTGGAGTGGCCAGGTTGGAGAGACCCAGTACTTC. Protein sequence: CAWSGQVGETQYF.

The chain combines TRBV29-1 with TRBJ1-1, with a possible D match to TRBD1 (5 bases). Trimming pared 6 bases from V and 5 bases from J, leaving 22 bases between. Germline V gives CDR1 SQVTM, CDR2 ANQGSEA. CDR3 size: 15 residues. The chain's CDR3 is CSVSPAQGLGTEAFF. The CDR3 DNA reads as TGCAGCGTATCGCCGGCGCAGGGCCTTGGAACTGAAGCTTTCTTT.

This sequence joins TRBV28 and TRBJ1-4; no firm D call. Trimming shortened V by 6 bases and J by 5 bases, and 7 bases separated the two germline ends. The V gene's germline CDR1 is MDHEN and CDR2 SYDVKM. The CDR3 runs to 12 residues. CDR3 residues: CASSPQNEKLFF. The DNA for the CDR3 is TGTGCCAGCAGCCCCCAGAATGAAAAACTGTTTTTT.

The chain uses TRBV18 and TRBJ1-6; 7 bases are a match to TRBD1. This CDR3 contains 15 residues. With 3 bases clipped from V and 5 bases from J, the junction kept 4 bases outside the gene matches. From germline, CDR1 is KGHSH and CDR2 LQKENI. In DNA, the CDR3 is TGTGCCAGCTCACCGTGGGACAGAGATAATTCACCCCTCCACTTT. It codes for CASSPWDRDNSPLHF.

This clone was counted a single time. The chain recombines TRBV7-8 with TRBJ2-7; 8 nucleotides match TRBD1. There are 15 residues in the CDR3. Germline loops: CDR1 SGHVS, CDR2 FQNEAQ. The J segment lost 1 base and the V segment lost 5 bases, leaving 7 bases of the junction unmatched. The CDR3, as DNA: TGTGCCAGCAGCGCAGGCCGGGACAGGTCCTACGAGCAGTACTTC. This translates into CASSAGRDRSYEQYF.

This clone showed up just once. The chain recombines TRBV30 with TRBJ2-3, with 7 bases matching TRBD2. V was pared by 8 bases and J by 4 bases, with 15 bases of the junction left unmatched. Germline CDR1 reads GTSNPN; CDR2 reads SVGIG (reference sequence). The CDR3 consists of 15 residues. CDR3 sequence reads: CAQKSGGGTPDTQYF. Here the CDR3 DNA reads TGTGCCCAAAAGAGTGGGGGAGGGACCCCAGATACGCAGTATTTT.

J is TRBJ1-1 and V is TRBV5-1; D may be TRBD1 (6 bases). The CDR3 covers 16 residues. The V end was cut by 0 bases, the J end by 4 bases, with 16 bases between. The germline V gene encodes CDR1 SGHRS and CDR2 YFSETQ. DNA for the CDR3: TGCGCCAGCAGCTTGGTTTGGGGGCCCGGTGGCACTGAAGCTTTCTTT. Protein sequence: CASSLVWGPGGTEAFF.

The V gene is TRBV5-1, the J gene TRBJ2-2; 8 nucleotides match TRBD1. The CDR3 contains 16 residues. The germline CDR1 and CDR2 sequences are SGHRS and YFSETQ. V lost 5 bases, J lost 2 bases, and 8 bases stayed unmatched. The CDR3 coding sequence is TGCGCCAGCAGTAGAGCCGGGACAGGTAACACCGGGGAGCTGTTTTTT. It yields the protein CASSRAGTGNTGELFF.

The rearrangement joins TRBV7-3 to TRBJ2-7; 8 positions agree with TRBD2. The CDR3 contains 13 residues. From germline, CDR1 is SGHTA and CDR2 FQGTGA. J was trimmed by 5 bases and V by 5 bases; bases with no gene match: 5. The CDR3, as DNA: TGTGCCAGCAGCCAAGCGGGGGCAGACGAGCAGTACTTC. Translation gives CASSQAGADEQYF.

The V gene is TRBV28, the J gene TRBJ2-1, with 15 bases matching TRBD2. The V segment lost 7 bases and the J segment 8 bases; nucleotides outside the gene matches: 9. Germline values: CDR1 MDHEN, CDR2 SYDVKM. This CDR3 has 16 amino acids. CDR3 residues: CASTEGGLAGGHEQFF. The CDR3 region has the DNA TGTGCCAGCACCGAAGGAGGACTAGCGGGAGGGCATGAGCAGTTCTTC.

V gene TRBV7-3 combines with J gene TRBJ2-5, with 9 nucleotides matching TRBD2. J lost 4 bases, V lost 5 bases, and 11 bases had no gene match. This CDR3 is 16 amino acids long. Germline loops: CDR1 SGHTA, CDR2 FQGTGA. In nucleotides, the CDR3 is TGTGCCAGCAGCCAATCCGGCAGCGGGGGGATAGAGACCCAGTACTTC. Translated, it gives CASSQSGSGGIETQYF.

V usage is TRBV7-2 and J usage is TRBJ1-1; D remains ambiguous. Trimming took off 1 base at V and 4 bases at J, with 13 bases between the two ends. CDR3 length: 15 amino acids. Germline CDR1 is SGHTA and CDR2 is FQGNSA. CDR3 amino acids: CASSLETGLGTEAFF. In DNA, the CDR3 is TGTGCCAGCAGCTTAGAGACTGGCCTGGGCACTGAAGCTTTCTTT.

A note on this clone: The same CDR3 can be traced to other DNA sequences in this sample. The chain uses TRBV27 and TRBJ1-5; D uncertain. Trimming took 3 bases from V and 4 from J, leaving 7 bases between them. CDR1 MNHEY and CDR2 SMNVEV come from the germline V gene (reference sequence). The CDR3 is made up of 13 amino acids. The CDR3 is CASSFGRNQPQHF. The DNA for the CDR3 is TGTGCCAGCAGTTTTGGCCGAAATCAGCCCCAGCATTTT.

This CDR3 reads CASSLVAGVNYGYTF. As DNA, the CDR3 is TGTGCCAGCAGCTTAGTTGCAGGGGTTAACTATGGCTACACCTTC. The genes are TRBV7-2 and TRBJ1-2; possible D gene TRBD1, 6 bases. This CDR3 contains 15 residues. The ends were cut back, 1 base at V and 1 base at J, with 10 bases in the middle. Germline V lookup: CDR1 SGHTA, CDR2 FQGNSA.

The chain is built from TRBV24-1 and TRBJ1-2, with 10 bases aligning to TRBD1. The CDR3 is 16 amino acids. The germline gives CDR1 KGHDR, CDR2 SFDVKD. The V gene end was trimmed by 2 bases and the J gene end by 1 base; junction bases not matched to a gene: 3. The DNA for the CDR3 is TGTGCCACCAGTGATTCCGGGACAGGGGATAACTATGGCTACACCTTC. Amino acid sequence: CATSDSGTGDNYGYTF.

V is TRBV28 and J is TRBJ2-2; D is unclear. From germline, CDR1 is MDHEN and CDR2 SYDVKM. CDR3 size: 13 residues. Trimming removed 3 bases at V and 6 bases at J, with 8 bases between. CDR3 protein: CASSFPPSGELFF. In DNA, the CDR3 is TGTGCCAGCAGTTTCCCTCCCTCCGGGGAGCTGTTTTTT.

This clone occurred once. The rearrangement joins TRBV28 to TRBJ1-2; possibly TRBD1 for D (6 bases). Germline V gene lookup returns CDR1 MDHEN and CDR2 SYDVKM. Deletions cut 7 bases from V and 3 bases from J, with 12 bases between. This CDR3 comprises 13 residues. CDR3 residues: CASTMGTYYGYTF. As DNA, the CDR3 is TGTGCCAGCACTATGGGGACATACTATGGCTACACCTTC.

V gene TRBV2 combines with J gene TRBJ1-2; D is perhaps TRBD1 (5 bases). The CDR3 covers 13 residues. Germline V lookup: CDR1 SNHLY, CDR2 FYNNEI. Trimming removed 6 bases at V and 5 bases at J, with 13 bases between. The CDR3 loop is CASRNGGVYGYTF. CDR3 nucleotides: TGTGCCAGCAGAAACGGAGGGGTATATGGCTACACCTTC.

J is TRBJ2-1 and V is TRBV12-3 or TRBV12-4; perhaps TRBD2 as D (5 bases). Trimming shortened V by 1 base and J by 9 bases, and 10 bases separated the two germline ends. The CDR3 consists of 13 residues. The DNA of the CDR3 is TGTGCCAGCAGTTTAGGGGAGACGGGTGAGCAGTTCTTC. Translated, it gives CASSLGETGEQFF.

The chain has TRBV3-1 (or the pseudogene TRBV3-2) and TRBJ2-7; TRBD2 matches at 7 bases. With V trimmed by 5 bases and J by 2 bases, 3 bases remained unmatched. The length of the CDR3 is 13 residues. Germline assignment: CDR1 LGHDT and CDR2 YNNKEL (reference sequence). The CDR3 DNA is TGTGCCAGCAGCGGGGCGGGGGCCTACGAGCAGTACTTC. Translated: CASSGAGAYEQYF.

This chain uses TRBV24-1 with TRBJ2-7; D is perhaps TRBD2 (5 bases). V lost 4 bases, J lost 12 bases, and 12 bases lay in between. The germline V gene has CDR1 KGHDR and CDR2 SFDVKD. The CDR3 consists of 11 residues. The CDR3 DNA sequence: TGTGCCACCAGTGACCTGGACTTCTGGTACTTC. Translating it yields CATSDLDFWYF.

This clone occurred a few times. The chain combines TRBV10-2 with TRBJ1-5; tentative D call: TRBD1 (6 bases). CDR3 size: 14 residues. Germline CDR1 is WSHSY and CDR2 is SAAADI. The V gene lost 2 bases and the J gene lost 5 bases, with 10 bases spanning the gap. The CDR3 protein is CASSETGRDQPQHF. In DNA form, the CDR3 reads TGCGCCAGCAGTGAGACAGGGAGGGATCAGCCCCAGCATTTT.